This is a list of T cell receptor beta chains from one sample in a study of blood T cell repertoires in COVID-19. Sequencing used immunoSEQ multiplex PCR; TCRdb keeps in-frame clones, though not all of them. The table lists about 220,000 clones, about 86% of them singletons. The sequencing sample was made of peripheral blood. These receptors were taken from a woman aged 25 to 39 who had recovered from COVID-19. The CDR3 runs from the conserved cysteine through the conserved F or W. Each record gives: CDR3 protein, CDR3 DNA, clone size, J gene, D gene, V gene. The D gene is left open where the match is weak. Expanded clones are given a class, and other clones once, few, many or no size at all.

CASSLDLDHPSGRARYEQYF TGTGCCAGCAGCTTAGATCTTGACCATCCTAGCGGGAGGGCCAGGTACGAGCAGTACTTC - TRBJ2-7 TRBD2 TRBV11-2
CANSSDAGADTQYF TGCGCCAACAGCTCCGATGCGGGAGCAGATACGCAGTATTTT - TRBJ2-3 TRBD2 TRBV5-1
CTSSSPFTDTQYF TGCACCAGCAGTTCTCCTTTCACAGATACGCAGTATTTT once TRBJ2-3 - TRBV4-1
CATSRKDTYTGELFF TGTGCCACCAGCAGGAAAGACACATACACCGGGGAGCTGTTTTTT once TRBJ2-2 - TRBV15
CASSPGQNPSYEQYF TGTGCCAGCAGCCCGGGACAGAACCCCTCCTACGAGCAGTACTTC - TRBJ2-7 TRBD1 TRBV7-8
CASSTPQAPNEKLFF TGTGCCAGTAGTACGCCACAGGCACCGAATGAAAAACTGTTTTTT - TRBJ1-4 - TRBV19
CASSLDTGLYGYTF TGTGCCAGCAGCTTGGATACAGGGCTCTATGGCTACACCTTC - TRBJ1-2 - TRBV5-4
CASSQSDSLSSGNTIYF TGTGCCAGCAGCCAATCGGACAGCCTGTCCTCTGGAAACACCATATATTTT - TRBJ1-3 - TRBV28
CASSIAREAYEQYF TGTGCCAGCAGCATCGCCAGGGAAGCCTACGAGCAGTACTTC few TRBJ2-7 - TRBV9
CASSAEQGYNQPQHF TGTGCCAGCAGCGCCGAACAGGGCTATAATCAGCCCCAGCATTTT - TRBJ1-5 - TRBV9
CAWSVLAGTVNEQFF TGTGCCTGGAGTGTACTGGCGGGGACGGTCAATGAGCAGTTCTTC - TRBJ2-1 - TRBV30
CATRTSGSSYNEQFF TGTGCCACCCGGACTAGCGGGAGCTCCTACAATGAGCAGTTCTTC - TRBJ2-1 TRBD2 TRBV15
CASSPEGFTDTQYF TGTGCCAGCAGTCCTGAGGGCTTCACAGATACGCAGTATTTT - TRBJ2-3 - TRBV6-5
CASSIFRQNTEAFF TGTGCCAGTAGTATATTCAGGCAGAACACTGAAGCTTTCTTT - TRBJ1-1 - TRBV19
CASRWTGQGKDTQYF TGTGCCAGCCGCTGGACAGGGCAGGGTAAGGATACGCAGTATTTT - TRBJ2-3 TRBD1 TRBV27
CASSHEQGGTEAFF TGCGCCAGCAGCCACGAACAGGGGGGGACTGAAGCTTTCTTT - TRBJ1-1 TRBD1 TRBV4-1
CASSDPRGQRLYEQYF TGTGCCAGCAGTGATCCGCGGGGCCAGCGGCTCTACGAGCAGTACTTC few TRBJ2-7 - TRBV6-1
CASRAITEAFF TGTGCCAGCAGGGCAATCACTGAAGCTTTCTTT - TRBJ1-1 - TRBV2
CASSPGLAGFTDTQYF TGTGCCAGCAGCCCGGGACTAGCGGGCTTCACAGATACGCAGTATTTT - TRBJ2-3 TRBD2 TRBV5-4
CASSPGGGRADTQYF TGTGCCAGTAGTCCAGGGGGCGGGAGAGCAGATACGCAGTATTTT - TRBJ2-3 - TRBV19
CAWTRTGRKIHEQYF TGTGCCTGGACCAGGACAGGGCGGAAGATCCACGAGCAGTACTTC - TRBJ2-7 TRBD1 TRBV30
CASSLSPGTSGLYSYNEQFF TGTGCCAGCAGTTTATCCCCGGGGACTAGCGGACTCTACTCCTACAATGAGCAGTTCTTC - TRBJ2-1 TRBD2 TRBV28
CASSLSGQGGDYEQYF TGTGCCAGTAGCCTCTCCGGACAGGGAGGAGACTACGAGCAGTACTTC few TRBJ2-7 TRBD1 TRBV19
CASSVSAGEWYNEQFF TGTGCCAGCAGTGTCTCAGCGGGAGAATGGTACAATGAGCAGTTCTTC - TRBJ2-1 TRBD2 TRBV25-1
CASSSDRGLYGYTF TGTGCCAGTAGTTCGGACAGGGGGCTGTATGGCTACACCTTC - TRBJ1-2 TRBD1 TRBV19
CASSLPTGDGYTF TGTGCCAGCAGCTTGCCGACAGGGGATGGCTACACCTTC - TRBJ1-2 TRBD1 TRBV5-6
CASSEAPGLAGVSYNEQFF TGTGCCAGCAGTGAAGCACCGGGACTAGCGGGGGTATCCTACAATGAGCAGTTCTTC - TRBJ2-1 TRBD2 TRBV6-1
CASSFLAGAYNSPLHF - - TRBJ1-6 - TRBV28
CASSLQGADEQYF TGTGCCAGTAGTCTACAGGGGGCGGACGAGCAGTACTTC - TRBJ2-7 TRBD1 TRBV19
CASRPGGLKSEQYF TGTGCCAGCAGGCCCGGCGGACTTAAGAGCGAGCAGTACTTC - TRBJ2-7 - TRBV2
CASSLGTGKETQYF TGTGCCAGCAGCTTAGGGACAGGAAAAGAGACCCAGTACTTC - TRBJ2-5 TRBD1 TRBV7-6
CASGLYSSKNIQYF TGTGCCAGTGGGCTGTATTCATCCAAAAACATTCAGTACTTC - TRBJ2-4 - TRBV19